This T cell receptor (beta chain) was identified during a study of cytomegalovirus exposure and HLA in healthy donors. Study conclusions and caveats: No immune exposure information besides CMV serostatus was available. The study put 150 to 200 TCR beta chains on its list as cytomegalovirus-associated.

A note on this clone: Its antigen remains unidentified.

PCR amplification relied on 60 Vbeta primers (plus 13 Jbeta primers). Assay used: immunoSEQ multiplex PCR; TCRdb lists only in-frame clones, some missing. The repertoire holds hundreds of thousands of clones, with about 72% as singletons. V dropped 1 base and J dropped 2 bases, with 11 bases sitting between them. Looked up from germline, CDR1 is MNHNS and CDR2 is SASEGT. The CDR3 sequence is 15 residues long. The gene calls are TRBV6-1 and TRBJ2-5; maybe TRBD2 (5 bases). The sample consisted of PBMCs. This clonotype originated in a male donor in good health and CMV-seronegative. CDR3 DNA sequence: TGTGCCAGCAGTGAAGTTTGGACGGGGCAAGAGACCCAGTACTTC. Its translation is CASSEVWTGQETQYF.